Listed below are T cell receptor beta chains from one sample, sequenced in a study of blood T cell repertoires in COVID-19. Libraries were prepared by immunoSEQ multiplex PCR; TCRdb keeps only in-frame clonotypes and omits some of them. In the table there are 210,000 or so clones, 65% to 90% of which are singletons. What was sequenced was peripheral blood. Every receptor here comes from a man between 50 and 59 years old with COVID-19, enrolled during active disease. Each CDR3 is given with its conserved first and last residue. D genes are given only for firm matches. Part of the rows lack a size; the others show once, few, many or a class for expanded clones.

clone_size: NA; v_call: TRBV10-1; cdr3_length: 16; j_call: TRBJ2-7; d_call: TRBD2; cdr3_nt: TGCGCCAGCAGTGATAGTCCAGCGGGGGATTCCTACGAGCAGTACTTC; cdr3_aa: CASSDSPAGDSYEQYF
clone_size: few; v_call: TRBV7-2; cdr3_length: 15; j_call: TRBJ2-7; d_call: TRBD1; cdr3_nt: TGTGCCAGCAGCTTAGAATCCGCAGGGGGCGACGAGCAGTACTTC; cdr3_aa: CASSLESAGGDEQYF
clone_size: NA; v_call: TRBV30; cdr3_length: 14; j_call: TRBJ2-3; d_call: TRBD2; cdr3_nt: TGTGCCTGGAGAAGACTAGCGGGTACAGATACGCAGTATTTT; cdr3_aa: CAWRRLAGTDTQYF
clone_size: once; v_call: TRBV2; cdr3_length: 16; j_call: TRBJ2-5; d_call: NA; cdr3_nt: TGTGCCAGCAGTGAAGCGACCGGAGGGGCACGAGAGACCCAGTACTTC; cdr3_aa: CASSEATGGARETQYF
clone_size: NA; v_call: TRBV29-1; cdr3_length: 13; j_call: TRBJ1-1; d_call: NA; cdr3_nt: TGCAGCGTTTCCGGCAGGAACTGGTCCGGAGCTTTCTTT; cdr3_aa: CSVSGRNWSGAFF
clone_size: NA; v_call: TRBV18; cdr3_length: 17; j_call: TRBJ1-5; d_call: NA; cdr3_nt: TGTGCCAGCTCACCAAGCGGCGTAGGGAATAGCAATCAGCCCCAGCATTTT; cdr3_aa: CASSPSGVGNSNQPQHF
clone_size: NA; v_call: TRBV11-2; cdr3_length: 15; j_call: TRBJ1-6; d_call: NA; cdr3_nt: TGTGCCAGCAGCTTAGAGTGGGGAGGGCATTCACCCCTCCACTTT; cdr3_aa: CASSLEWGGHSPLHF
clone_size: few; v_call: TRBV4-1; cdr3_length: 13; j_call: TRBJ1-5; d_call: NA; cdr3_nt: TGCGCCAGCAGCCAAGACCAGGGCTTGCCCCAGCATTTT; cdr3_aa: CASSQDQGLPQHF
clone_size: NA; v_call: TRBV3-1/TRBV3-2; cdr3_length: 17; j_call: TRBJ2-6; d_call: TRBD1; cdr3_nt: TGTGCCAGCAGCCAAGCGACAGGGGGGCGTGGGGCCAACGTCCTGACTTTC; cdr3_aa: CASSQATGGRGANVLTF
clone_size: NA; v_call: TRBV7-9; cdr3_length: 15; j_call: TRBJ1-5; d_call: TRBD1; cdr3_nt: TGTGCCAGCAGCAAGGGACAGGCTAGCGATCAGCCCCAGCATTTT; cdr3_aa: CASSKGQASDQPQHF
clone_size: once; v_call: TRBV30; cdr3_length: 14; j_call: TRBJ2-4; d_call: NA; cdr3_nt: TGTGCCTGGAGTGCGGGGGTTGACAAAAACATTCAGTACTTC; cdr3_aa: CAWSAGVDKNIQYF
clone_size: NA; v_call: TRBV5-1; cdr3_length: 14; j_call: TRBJ1-2; d_call: TRBD1; cdr3_nt: TGCGCCAGCAGCTTGATACAGGGGGGCTATGGCTACACCTTC; cdr3_aa: CASSLIQGGYGYTF
clone_size: NA; v_call: TRBV5-5; cdr3_length: 15; j_call: TRBJ2-3; d_call: NA; cdr3_nt: TGTGCCAGCAGCTTCCCTAAGACTAGCACAGATACGCAGTATTTT; cdr3_aa: CASSFPKTSTDTQYF
clone_size: NA; v_call: TRBV3-1/TRBV3-2; cdr3_length: 18; j_call: TRBJ2-3; d_call: TRBD2; cdr3_nt: TGTGCCAGCAGCCAAGGGCTTTCTAGCGGGGGGGCGACAGATACGCAGTATTTT; cdr3_aa: CASSQGLSSGGATDTQYF
clone_size: NA; v_call: TRBV18; cdr3_length: 13; j_call: TRBJ1-6; d_call: NA; cdr3_nt: TGTGCCAGCTCACTAACAGACAGCGCACCCCTCCACTTT; cdr3_aa: CASSLTDSAPLHF
clone_size: NA; v_call: TRBV15; cdr3_length: 13; j_call: TRBJ1-5; d_call: NA; cdr3_nt: TGTGCCACCAGCAGAAGGGGGTATCAGCCCCAGCATTTT; cdr3_aa: CATSRRGYQPQHF
clone_size: once; v_call: TRBV30; cdr3_length: 13; j_call: TRBJ1-1; d_call: TRBD1; cdr3_nt: TGTGCCTGGCAGGGGGCCATGAACACTGAAGCTTTCTTT; cdr3_aa: CAWQGAMNTEAFF
clone_size: NA; v_call: TRBV20-1; cdr3_length: 12; j_call: TRBJ1-2; d_call: NA; cdr3_nt: TGCAGTGCTAGTGGACACCTCTATGGCTACACCTTC; cdr3_aa: CSASGHLYGYTF
clone_size: few; v_call: TRBV3-1/TRBV3-2; cdr3_length: 15; j_call: TRBJ2-7; d_call: TRBD2; cdr3_nt: TGTGCCAGCAGCCAAGCTAGCGGGGGGGCTTACGAGCAGTACTTC; cdr3_aa: CASSQASGGAYEQYF
clone_size: NA; v_call: TRBV15; cdr3_length: 15; j_call: TRBJ2-2; d_call: NA; cdr3_nt: TGTGCCACCAGCAGAGGACCCCGCGAGGCCGGGGAGCTGTTTTTT; cdr3_aa: CATSRGPREAGELFF
clone_size: NA; v_call: TRBV4-3; cdr3_length: 16; j_call: TRBJ2-2; d_call: TRBD2; cdr3_nt: TGCGCCAGCAGCCGAGGTAGGACTAGGGCTACCGGGGAGCTGTTTTTT; cdr3_aa: CASSRGRTRATGELFF
clone_size: NA; v_call: TRBV5-1; cdr3_length: 15; j_call: TRBJ1-3; d_call: NA; cdr3_nt: TGCGCCAGCAGCCACGGACAGCTCTCTGGAAACACCATATATTTT; cdr3_aa: CASSHGQLSGNTIYF
clone_size: NA; v_call: TRBV5-1; cdr3_length: 14; j_call: TRBJ1-6; d_call: TRBD1; cdr3_nt: TGCGCCAGCACGGGACAGGGGTCCAATTCACCCCTCCACTTT; cdr3_aa: CASTGQGSNSPLHF
clone_size: NA; v_call: TRBV27; cdr3_length: 16; j_call: TRBJ2-5; d_call: TRBD2; cdr3_nt: TGTGCCAGCAGCCCTCGTGGAGCGGGGATAGCGGGGACCCAGTACTTC; cdr3_aa: CASSPRGAGIAGTQYF
clone_size: NA; v_call: TRBV7-9; cdr3_length: 17; j_call: TRBJ1-1; d_call: NA; cdr3_nt: TGTGCCAGCAGCTCAGAACGACAGGCCTCGGCGAGGGCTGAAGCTTTCTTT; cdr3_aa: CASSSERQASARAEAFF
clone_size: NA; v_call: TRBV2; cdr3_length: 14; j_call: TRBJ1-5; d_call: NA; cdr3_nt: TGTGCCAGCAGTGATAAACGGGGTATTCAGCCCCAGCATTTT; cdr3_aa: CASSDKRGIQPQHF
clone_size: NA; v_call: TRBV25-1; cdr3_length: 15; j_call: TRBJ1-5; d_call: NA; cdr3_nt: TGTGCCAGCAGTGACCGACTGATAAGCAATCAGCCCCAGCATTTT; cdr3_aa: CASSDRLISNQPQHF
clone_size: NA; v_call: TRBV9; cdr3_length: 14; j_call: TRBJ2-5; d_call: TRBD1; cdr3_nt: TGTGCCAGCAGCGTGGGACAGCGCCAAGAGACCCAGTACTTC; cdr3_aa: CASSVGQRQETQYF
clone_size: NA; v_call: TRBV28; cdr3_length: 15; j_call: TRBJ1-1; d_call: TRBD1; cdr3_nt: TGTGCCAGCAGTTTAGCCCGACAGGGGGCGGTAGAAGCTTTCTTT; cdr3_aa: CASSLARQGAVEAFF
clone_size: NA; v_call: TRBV5-6; cdr3_length: 15; j_call: TRBJ2-2; d_call: TRBD2; cdr3_nt: TGTGCCAGCAGTCCGAGCGGGGGAATTACCGGGGAGCTGTTTTTT; cdr3_aa: CASSPSGGITGELFF
clone_size: NA; v_call: TRBV6-5; cdr3_length: 14; j_call: TRBJ2-7; d_call: TRBD1; cdr3_nt: TGTGCCAGCAGTTATTCCGGGACAGGTTACGAGCAGTACTTC; cdr3_aa: CASSYSGTGYEQYF
clone_size: NA; v_call: TRBV18; cdr3_length: 12; j_call: TRBJ2-7; d_call: NA; cdr3_nt: TGTGCCAGCTCAACCGACACCTACGAGCAGTACTTC; cdr3_aa: CASSTDTYEQYF
clone_size: NA; v_call: TRBV3-1/TRBV3-2; cdr3_length: 14; j_call: TRBJ2-7; d_call: NA; cdr3_nt: TGTGCCAGCAGTCGGAAAGGGGGTTCCTACGAGCAGTACTTC; cdr3_aa: CASSRKGGSYEQYF
clone_size: NA; v_call: TRBV6-1; cdr3_length: 14; j_call: TRBJ2-7; d_call: NA; cdr3_nt: TGTGCCAGCAGTGAGTCCAGTTTCTCCTACGAGCAGTACTTC; cdr3_aa: CASSESSFSYEQYF
clone_size: NA; v_call: TRBV9; cdr3_length: 17; j_call: TRBJ1-2; d_call: TRBD1; cdr3_nt: TGTGCCAGCAGCGGAGGAGGGACAGAAGGGGGAAACTATGGCTACACCTTC; cdr3_aa: CASSGGGTEGGNYGYTF
clone_size: NA; v_call: TRBV28; cdr3_length: 16; j_call: TRBJ1-3; d_call: TRBD1; cdr3_nt: TGTGCCAGCAGTCCGGAGACAGGGCTGCAAGGAAACACCATATATTTT; cdr3_aa: CASSPETGLQGNTIYF
clone_size: NA; v_call: TRBV5-1; cdr3_length: 15; j_call: TRBJ2-3; d_call: NA; cdr3_nt: TGCGCCAGCAGCCCATTAGTCGGTAGCACAGATACGCAGTATTTT; cdr3_aa: CASSPLVGSTDTQYF
clone_size: NA; v_call: TRBV2; cdr3_length: 13; j_call: TRBJ1-2; d_call: TRBD1; cdr3_nt: TGTGCCAGCAGTGTTGACAGGGAATATGGCTACACCTTC; cdr3_aa: CASSVDREYGYTF
clone_size: NA; v_call: TRBV12-3/TRBV12-4; cdr3_length: 13; j_call: TRBJ2-1; d_call: TRBD2; cdr3_nt: TGTGCCAGCAGTCTTGGGACTAGCAATGAGCAGTTCTTC; cdr3_aa: CASSLGTSNEQFF
clone_size: NA; v_call: TRBV5-1; cdr3_length: 16; j_call: TRBJ2-3; d_call: TRBD2; cdr3_nt: TGCGCCAGCAGCTTGGGGGCTAGCGGGGGGACAGATACGCAGTATTTT; cdr3_aa: CASSLGASGGTDTQYF
clone_size: NA; v_call: TRBV3-1/TRBV3-2; cdr3_length: 13; j_call: TRBJ2-1; d_call: NA; cdr3_nt: TGTGCCAGCAGCCAAGGTGCGGGGGCCTTTATTATCTTC; cdr3_aa: CASSQGAGAFIIF
clone_size: NA; v_call: TRBV11-2; cdr3_length: 16; j_call: TRBJ2-7; d_call: TRBD1; cdr3_nt: TGTGCCAGCAGCTTAGAGTTTGGACAGGGGAAGTACGAGCAGTACTTC; cdr3_aa: CASSLEFGQGKYEQYF
clone_size: NA; v_call: TRBV4-3; cdr3_length: 14; j_call: TRBJ1-1; d_call: TRBD1; cdr3_nt: TGCGCCAGCAGCCAGGGACAGGGGGAGACTGAAGCTTTCTTT; cdr3_aa: CASSQGQGETEAFF
clone_size: NA; v_call: TRBV28; cdr3_length: 13; j_call: TRBJ2-1; d_call: TRBD1; cdr3_nt: TGTGCCAGCAGAGGGACAGGGATCAATGAGCAGTTCTTC; cdr3_aa: CASRGTGINEQFF
clone_size: NA; v_call: TRBV14; cdr3_length: 17; j_call: TRBJ1-2; d_call: TRBD1; cdr3_nt: TGTGCCAGCAGCCAAGATGTGGGACAGGCGCCTATCTATGGCTACACCTTC; cdr3_aa: CASSQDVGQAPIYGYTF
clone_size: NA; v_call: TRBV5-4; cdr3_length: 16; j_call: TRBJ1-6; d_call: NA; cdr3_nt: TGTGCCAGCAGCGAGTCCCTGAGCTCCTATAATTCACCCCTCCACTTT; cdr3_aa: CASSESLSSYNSPLHF
clone_size: NA; v_call: TRBV24-1; cdr3_length: 15; j_call: TRBJ2-3; d_call: NA; cdr3_nt: TGTGCCACCAGTGTGGGAAGACAGTTCACAGATACGCAGTATTTT; cdr3_aa: CATSVGRQFTDTQYF
clone_size: few; v_call: TRBV5-5; cdr3_length: 15; j_call: TRBJ2-3; d_call: NA; cdr3_nt: TGTGCCAGCAGCTCCGTGTTGGCGGGGACAGATACGCAGTATTTT; cdr3_aa: CASSSVLAGTDTQYF
clone_size: NA; v_call: TRBV11-2; cdr3_length: 15; j_call: TRBJ2-2; d_call: TRBD2; cdr3_nt: TGTGCCAGCAGCCCCCCTAGCGGAGGTACCGGGGAGCTGTTTTTT; cdr3_aa: CASSPPSGGTGELFF
clone_size: NA; v_call: TRBV5-1; cdr3_length: 16; j_call: TRBJ2-7; d_call: NA; cdr3_nt: TGCGCCAGCAGCTTGGTTGGCCGTGGTAATCGCTACGAGCAGTACTTC; cdr3_aa: CASSLVGRGNRYEQYF
clone_size: NA; v_call: TRBV3-1/TRBV3-2; cdr3_length: 15; j_call: TRBJ2-7; d_call: TRBD2; cdr3_nt: TGTGCCAGCAGCCAAGAGCTAGCGGGGTTCAACGAGCAGTACTTC; cdr3_aa: CASSQELAGFNEQYF
clone_size: NA; v_call: TRBV5-1; cdr3_length: 14; j_call: TRBJ1-1; d_call: TRBD1; cdr3_nt: TGCGCCAGCAGCCCCACAGGGGGCTACACTGAAGCTTTCTTT; cdr3_aa: CASSPTGGYTEAFF
clone_size: NA; v_call: TRBV9; cdr3_length: 14; j_call: TRBJ1-1; d_call: NA; cdr3_nt: TGTGCCAGCAGCGTAGGAGGAGTGAACACTGAAGCTTTCTTT; cdr3_aa: CASSVGGVNTEAFF
clone_size: once; v_call: TRBV6-5; cdr3_length: 15; j_call: TRBJ2-5; d_call: TRBD1; cdr3_nt: TGTGCCAGCAGTCACCGGGACAGGTCGCTCGGGGCCCAGTACTTC; cdr3_aa: CASSHRDRSLGAQYF
clone_size: NA; v_call: TRBV19; cdr3_length: 13; j_call: TRBJ2-7; d_call: NA; cdr3_nt: TGTGCCAGTAGATCCAGGGGGGCCTACGAGCAGTACTTC; cdr3_aa: CASRSRGAYEQYF